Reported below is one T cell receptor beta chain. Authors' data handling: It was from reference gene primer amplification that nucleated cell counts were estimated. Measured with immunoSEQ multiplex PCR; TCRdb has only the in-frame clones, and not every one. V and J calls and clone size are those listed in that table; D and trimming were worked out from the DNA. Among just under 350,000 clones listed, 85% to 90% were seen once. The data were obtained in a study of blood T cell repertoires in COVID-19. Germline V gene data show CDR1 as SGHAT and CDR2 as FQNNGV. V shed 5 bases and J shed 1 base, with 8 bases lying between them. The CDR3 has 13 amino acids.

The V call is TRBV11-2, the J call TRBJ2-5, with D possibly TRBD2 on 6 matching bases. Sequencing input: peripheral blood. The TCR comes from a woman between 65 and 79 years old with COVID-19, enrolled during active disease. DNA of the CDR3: TGTGCCAGCAGCGGGGGGACCCAAGAGACCCAGTACTTC. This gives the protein CASSGGTQETQYF.